This T cell receptor beta chain was identified in a study of CD8 T cells in ankylosing spondylitis. Study findings and constraints: Researchers report that disease-linked clones proved CD8+ and relatively rare in peripheral blood. In synovial fluid and blood from reactive arthritis, some motif variants were previously reported. A TCR beta motif made of several highly homologous variants seemed typical of ankylosing spondylitis blood. Matched ankylosing spondylitis synovial fluid reportedly showed significant enrichment of disease-linked clones.

The TCR beta libraries were generated through quantitative 5'-RACE incorporating molecular barcodes. Using its own MiXCR run on the 5' RACE reads, TCRdb lists one record per CDR3 protein. There are about 540,000 distinct CDR3 sequences in the sample; about 13% occur only once, and under 7.5% lies in the top ten. For this clonotype: Its antigen is not known.

The sample consisted of blood, either unsorted or a sorted T cell fraction (not recorded which). The sequence came from a male donor with ankylosing spondylitis.

The CDR3 spells CASSSPPGTVNSPLHF. Written as DNA, the CDR3 is TGTGCCAGCAGCTCACCCCCCGGGACAGTTAATTCACCCCTCCACTTT. This chain connects TRBV9 to TRBJ1-6; 7 bases agree with TRBD1. V trimming: 4 bases; J trimming: 6 bases; junction bases outside the gene matches: 10. CDR1 is SGDLS, CDR2 YYNGEE, per germline. The length of the CDR3 is 16 residues.